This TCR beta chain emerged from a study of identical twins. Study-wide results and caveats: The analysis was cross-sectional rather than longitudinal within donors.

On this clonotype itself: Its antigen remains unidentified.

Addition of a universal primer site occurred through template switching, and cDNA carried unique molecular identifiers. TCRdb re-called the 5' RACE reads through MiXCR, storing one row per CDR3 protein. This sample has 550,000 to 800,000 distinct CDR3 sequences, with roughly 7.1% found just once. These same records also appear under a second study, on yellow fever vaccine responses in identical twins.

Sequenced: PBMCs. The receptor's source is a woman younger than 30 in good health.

CDR3 residues: CASSQGLAGGVGEKLFF. CDR3 coding DNA: TGCGCCAGCAGCCAAGGGCTGGCAGGGGGGGTAGGGGAAAAACTGTTTTTT. The chain couples TRBV4-1 to TRBJ1-4; 7 nucleotides align to TRBD1. The junction had 13 bases not matched to a gene; V was cut back by 1 base and J by 8 bases. The germline V gene has CDR1 MGHRA and CDR2 YSYEKL. The CDR3 is 17 amino acids.